This T cell receptor (beta chain) derives from a study of shared clonotypes between healthy human individuals (dated by TCRdb to 2018 to 2021). A note on the overall study: The cohort comprised a couple of women and a few men aged 18 to 49 years. Per donor, three plates each were used for CD4 naive and CD4 memory, two for CD8 naive, and one for CD8 memory. To estimate repertoire size and how much clonotypes are shared between individuals, the study performed deep sequencing of blood TCR repertoires from 4 to 6 healthy adults. Different laboratories and diverse techniques were used to prepare libraries and sequence TCR repertoires, to increase sequencing depth and limit assay-specific biases. Each donor's leukapheresis produced roughly between roughly 0.9 and 9 billion PBMCs.

The CDR3 runs 15 residues from the cysteine to the phenylalanine. Kept here is only the CDR3 DNA, which spans 45 bases and is read in frame from base 1. V lost 7 bases and J lost 1 base; the stretch between them is 16 bases long. The germline V gene provides CDR1 SNHLY and CDR2 FYNNEI. TCR CDR3 regions were amplified from genomic DNA by multiplex PCR using the deep immunoSEQ assay. Extracted genomic DNA from each cell subset was spread evenly across all wells of several immunoSEQ 96-well plates, with each plate serving as a replicate. For sorted subsets, approximately 200 ng of genomic DNA, equivalent to some 33,000 T cell genomes, went into each replicate PCR. The purified libraries were quantified using a Qubit 3.0 fluorometer, sized with a Bioanalyzer 2100, and then quantified again using the KAPA Library Quantification kit. Every immunoSEQ 96-well plate was sequenced on a separate single-read 150-cycle Illumina NextSeq 550 flow cell. The published analysis was carried out like this. The immunoSEQ output contained only junctional sequences without quality scores, so filtering could not match that applied to full-length reads. To assign V/J genes and CDR3, sequences were annotated against IMGT germline references using PyIR, a Python wrapper for IgBLAST v1.9. Any read was removed if the V/J assignment was weak (E-value above 1e-6), the CDR3 was missing, or the read contained stop codons, out-of-frame junctions, or ambiguous translated residues. V3J clonotypes were defined as sequences sharing the same inferred V gene, J gene, and CDR3 amino acid sequence. Percentage overlap between repertoires was computed as shared unique clonotypes divided by the size of the smaller repertoire. RTK rarefaction, the Chao1 estimator, and Recon v2.1 estimates of unobserved clonotypes were used to assess repertoire richness. OLGA was used to compute generation probabilities for all TCRbeta clonotypes that the gDNA method yielded from a handful of donors. TCRdb limited this immuneACCESS table to in-frame rearrangements with V and J called. A share of clones is missing; checked studies link under half to unresolved V genes, and the rest is unexplained. V and J calls and clone size are given by that table; D and trimming were obtained from the DNA. The sample profile shows 2.5 million or so clones; over 85% of them were found once. About 0.13% of the sample is taken by the ten largest.

Summary of the overall study and its limitations: Estimated clonotype richness was generally larger for naive than for memory subsets. Even with the large sequencing depth, rarefaction of the sorted-subset datasets indicated that sequencing was incomplete. Sampling was restricted to blood, and TCR repertoires in tissues likely differ from the TCR repertoires found in blood. About 5% of naive CD4, approximately 3.7% of naive CD8, roughly 2.4% of memory CD4, and 0.4% of memory CD8 clonotypes were shared across several donors. Because the study included only a small number of donors, the genetic and exposure-history diversity represented was limited. Compared with non-shared clonotypes, the clonotypes found in all four sorted-subset donors had higher generation probabilities. Pairwise subsampling indicated that sequencing depth was expected to affect the degree of clonotype sharing among donors.

The donors were healthy, HIV-negative adults with no recently reported acute infections or vaccinations. All donors were Caucasian adults living in Nashville, Tennessee, USA. Magnetic negative selection was used to enrich CD4+ T cells, after which naive cells were positively selected on CD45RA and the negative fraction became the memory subset. After blood collection by leukapheresis, PBMCs were isolated using Ficoll-Histopaque density gradient centrifugation and then cryopreserved in the vapor phase of liquid nitrogen. Analytical flow cytometry was used to check the purity and quantity of every magnetically sorted T cell population. Genomic DNA was isolated from each sorted fraction and quantified by UV absorbance on a Nanodrop 2000c. The table lists this clone with a few counts. The antigen it binds to is not known. Qualities for individual bases were not recorded, and no much larger clone is one base off.

Sequencing was performed on naive CD4+ T cells sorted from blood. Per the publication, the cell subset or site label means: CD45RA+ positively selected. This TCR came from a man younger than 35 in good health. This chain is built from TRBV2 and TRBJ1-1, with a tentative D gene TRBD1 over 6 matching bases. The DNA sequence is given as TGTGCCAGCACCAAGGACAGAAACTCGAACACTGAAGCTTTCTTT. Translated, it gives CASTKDRNSNTEAFF.